This record covers a single T cell receptor (beta chain). Its antigen remains unknown. The data were obtained in a study of shared clonotypes between healthy human individuals. At the level of the study: The donors, two women and a few men, were aged 18 to 49.

Measured with immunoSEQ multiplex PCR; TCRdb has only the in-frame clones, and not every one. The sample records 450,000 to 550,000 clones, approximately 79% being singletons. For genomic DNA, unsorted samples relied on tens of millions of PBMCs. This CDR3 region has 14 residues. In germline, CDR1 is SGDLS, CDR2 YYNGEE. V was cut by 2 bases and J by 4 bases, with 11 bases left in between. Whole-study results and caveats: Represented genetic and exposure-history diversity was restricted by having few donors.

The source is a woman aged 40 to 49 in good health. Some clones in this sample may be carry-over from other donors' samples. Material: PBMCs. The chain employs TRBV9 and TRBJ2-3; perhaps TRBD1 as D (5 bases). The CDR3 loop reads CASSVQWGSDTQYF. The CDR3 coding sequence is TGTGCCAGCAGCGTCCAATGGGGCTCAGATACGCAGTATTTT.